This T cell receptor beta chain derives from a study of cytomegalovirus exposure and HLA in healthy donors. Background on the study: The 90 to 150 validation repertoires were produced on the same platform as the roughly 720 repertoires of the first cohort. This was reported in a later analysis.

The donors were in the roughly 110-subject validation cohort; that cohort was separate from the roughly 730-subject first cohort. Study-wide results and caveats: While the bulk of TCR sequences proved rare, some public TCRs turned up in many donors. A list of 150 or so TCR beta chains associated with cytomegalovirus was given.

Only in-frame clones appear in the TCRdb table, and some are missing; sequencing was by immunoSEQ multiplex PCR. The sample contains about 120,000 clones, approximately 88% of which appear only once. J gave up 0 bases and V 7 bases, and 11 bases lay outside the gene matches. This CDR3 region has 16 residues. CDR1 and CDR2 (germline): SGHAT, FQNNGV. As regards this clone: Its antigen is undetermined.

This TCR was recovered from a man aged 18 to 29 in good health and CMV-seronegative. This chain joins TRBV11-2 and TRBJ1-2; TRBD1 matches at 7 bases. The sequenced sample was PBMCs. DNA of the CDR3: TGTGCCAGCAACTCGATACGGGACAGCCCTAACTATGGCTACACCTTC. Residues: CASNSIRDSPNYGYTF. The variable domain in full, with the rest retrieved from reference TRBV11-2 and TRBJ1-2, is EAGVAQSPRYKIIEKRQSVAFWCNPISGHATLYWYQQILGQGPKLLIQFQNNGVVDDSQLPKDRFSAERLKGVDSTLKIQPAKLEDSAVYLCASNSIRDSPNYGYTFGSGTRLTVV.